This T cell receptor (beta chain) was sequenced during a study of cytomegalovirus exposure and HLA in healthy donors. Study at large: About 85 million unique TCR sequences came from HLA-typed donors in an early release.

13 Jbeta primers and 60 Vbeta primers were used for the PCR. The repertoire was sequenced with immunoSEQ multiplex PCR; TCRdb's copy has only in-frame clones and lacks some. This table holds 75,000 to 95,000 clones, roughly 80% found once. Each donor was nominally healthy when sampled (though unrecorded immune exposures were likely). The germline CDR1 and CDR2 sequences are KGHSH and LQKENI. The CDR3 is 12 residues long. The V gene lost 6 bases and the J gene lost 6 bases, with 12 bases spanning the gap. Study-level points and caveats: The presence/absence work took it that sequencing depth was about the same across donors. Researchers reported that a few CMV-associated chains were confirmed in vitro as CMV antigen-specific.

A note on this clone: Antigen: not known.

The receptor was isolated from a man between 18 and 35 years old in good health and CMV-seronegative. Sequencing used PBMCs. This chain joins TRBV18 and TRBJ2-7; a possible D gene is TRBD2 (6 bases). CDR3 bases: TGTGCCAGCTCGCCGGGAGTTCGCGAGCAGTACTTC. Its translation: CASSPGVREQYF. The whole variable domain, filled in from reference TRBV18 and TRBJ2-7, reads NAGVMQNPRHLVRRRGQEARLRCSPMKGHSHVYWYRQLPEEGLKFMVYLQKENIIDESGMPKERFSAEFPKEGPSILRIQQVVRGDSAAYFCASSPGVREQYFGPGTRLTVT.